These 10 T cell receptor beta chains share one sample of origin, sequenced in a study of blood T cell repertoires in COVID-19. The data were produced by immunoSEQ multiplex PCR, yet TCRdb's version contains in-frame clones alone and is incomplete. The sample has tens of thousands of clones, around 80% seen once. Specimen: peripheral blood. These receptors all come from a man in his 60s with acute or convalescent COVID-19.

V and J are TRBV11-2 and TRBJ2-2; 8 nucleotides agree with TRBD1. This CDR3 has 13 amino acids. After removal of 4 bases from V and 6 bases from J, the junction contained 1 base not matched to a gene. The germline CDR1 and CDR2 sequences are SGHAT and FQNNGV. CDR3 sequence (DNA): TGTGCCAGCAGCTCGACAGGGGCCGGGGAGCTGTTTTTT. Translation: CASSSTGAGELFF.

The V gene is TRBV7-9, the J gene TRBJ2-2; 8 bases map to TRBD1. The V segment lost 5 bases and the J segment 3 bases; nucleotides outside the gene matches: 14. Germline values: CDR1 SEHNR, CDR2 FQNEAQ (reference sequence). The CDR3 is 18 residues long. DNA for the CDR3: TGTGCCAGCAGCACCCCCTCCCAGGGGGCGATCGACACCGGGGAGCTGTTTTTT. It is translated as CASSTPSQGAIDTGELFF.

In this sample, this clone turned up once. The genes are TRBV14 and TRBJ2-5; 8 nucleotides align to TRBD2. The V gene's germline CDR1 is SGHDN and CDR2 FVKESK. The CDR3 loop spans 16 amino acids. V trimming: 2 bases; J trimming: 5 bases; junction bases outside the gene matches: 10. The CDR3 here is CASSQRLARVGETQYF. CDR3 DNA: TGTGCCAGCAGCCAACGACTAGCGAGGGTTGGTGAGACCCAGTACTTC. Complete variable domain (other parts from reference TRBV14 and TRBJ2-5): EAGVTQFPSHSVIEKGQTVTLRCDPISGHDNLYWYRRVMGKEIKFLLHFVKESKQDESGMPNNRFLAERTGGTYSTLKVQPAELEDSGVYFCASSQRLARVGETQYFGPGTRLLVL.

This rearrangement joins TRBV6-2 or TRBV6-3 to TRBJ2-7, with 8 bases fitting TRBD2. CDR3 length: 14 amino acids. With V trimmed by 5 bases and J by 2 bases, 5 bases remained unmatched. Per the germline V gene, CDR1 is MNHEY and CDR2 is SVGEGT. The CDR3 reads CASSPGGFTYEQYF. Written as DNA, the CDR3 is TGTGCCAGCAGTCCGGGGGGGTTTACCTACGAGCAGTACTTC.

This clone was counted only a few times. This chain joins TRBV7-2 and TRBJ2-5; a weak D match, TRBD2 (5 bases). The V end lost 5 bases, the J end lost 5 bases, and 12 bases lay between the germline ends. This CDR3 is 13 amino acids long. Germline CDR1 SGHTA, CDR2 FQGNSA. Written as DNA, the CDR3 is TGTGCCAGCAGCCCCTTTTTAGCGGAGACCCAGTACTTC. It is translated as CASSPFLAETQYF.

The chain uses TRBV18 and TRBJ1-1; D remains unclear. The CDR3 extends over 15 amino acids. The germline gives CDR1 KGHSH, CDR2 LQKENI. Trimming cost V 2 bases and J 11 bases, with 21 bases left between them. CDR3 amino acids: CASSPGVSGRWRAFF. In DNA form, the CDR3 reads TGTGCCAGCTCACCAGGAGTGTCCGGGAGGTGGCGGGCTTTCTTT.

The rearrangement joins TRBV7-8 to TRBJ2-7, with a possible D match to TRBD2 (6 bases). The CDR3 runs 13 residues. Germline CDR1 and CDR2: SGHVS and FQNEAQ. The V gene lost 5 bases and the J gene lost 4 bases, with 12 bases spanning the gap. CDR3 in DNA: TGTGCCAGCAGCCGCGGACGGGGGTACGAGCAGTACTTC. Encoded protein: CASSRGRGYEQYF.

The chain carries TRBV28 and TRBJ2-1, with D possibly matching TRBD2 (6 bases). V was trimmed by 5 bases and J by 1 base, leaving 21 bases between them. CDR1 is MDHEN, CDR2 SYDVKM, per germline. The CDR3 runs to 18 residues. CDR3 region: CASSPGRLRLGSYNEQFF. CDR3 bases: TGTGCCAGCAGTCCGGGACGGTTGAGACTAGGGTCCTACAATGAGCAGTTCTTC.

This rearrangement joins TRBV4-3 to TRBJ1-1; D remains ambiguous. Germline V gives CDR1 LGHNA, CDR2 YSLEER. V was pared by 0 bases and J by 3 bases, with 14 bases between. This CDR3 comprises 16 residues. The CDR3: CASSQDGGVGDTEAFF. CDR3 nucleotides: TGCGCCAGCAGCCAAGATGGCGGGGTCGGGGACACTGAAGCTTTCTTT.

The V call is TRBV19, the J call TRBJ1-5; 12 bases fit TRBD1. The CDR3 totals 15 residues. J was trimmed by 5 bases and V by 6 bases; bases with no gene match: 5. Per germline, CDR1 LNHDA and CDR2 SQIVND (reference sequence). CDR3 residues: CASSGGQGAYQPQHF. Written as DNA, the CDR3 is TGTGCCAGTAGCGGGGGACAGGGGGCATATCAGCCCCAGCATTTT.